This is a list of T cell receptor beta chains from one sample in a study of blood T cell repertoires in COVID-19. The repertoire was sequenced with immunoSEQ multiplex PCR; TCRdb's copy has only in-frame clones and lacks some. The top ten hold around 4.3% of the sample, which has about 300,000 clones, around 90% seen once. Source material: PBMCs or T cells enriched from blood (not recorded which). These receptor sequences come from a woman aged 18-30 years with acute COVID-19. The CDR3 runs from the conserved cysteine through the conserved F or W. D genes are given only for firm matches. The size field is filled for only some rows; it gives once, few, many or a size class.

>TRBJ1-3|TRBV19|-|-
TGTGCCAGTAGTATGGACTTCTCCCCTGGAAACACCATATATTTT
CASSMDFSPGNTIYF
>TRBJ2-7|TRBV28|once|-
TGTGCCAGCAGTCCCGGACACCTTCCTTCTCCCTACGAGCAGTACTTC
CASSPGHLPSPYEQYF
>TRBJ1-1|TRBV30|-|TRBD1
TGTGCCTGGACAGGGGGGCTAAGCGGCACTGAAGCTTTCTTT
CAWTGGLSGTEAFF
>TRBJ2-7|TRBV3-1/TRBV3-2|-|TRBD2
TGTGCCAGCAGCCAAACCGGGGGGAACGAGCAGTACTTC
CASSQTGGNEQYF
>TRBJ1-3|TRBV28|-|-
TGTGCCAGCAGTCTGCGCCAGGGGGGAAACACCATATATTTT
CASSLRQGGNTIYF
>TRBJ1-1|TRBV30|-|-
TGTGCCTGGAGTACTTTGGGAGGGGGTGGCACTGAAGCTTTCTTT
CAWSTLGGGGTEAFF
>TRBJ1-4|TRBV7-9|-|TRBD1
TGTGCCAGCAGCTGGACAGGGGAAAATGAAAAACTGTTTTTT
CASSWTGENEKLFF
>TRBJ1-6|TRBV28|-|TRBD1
TGTGCCAGCAGTTTATATGGACAGGGGATGAATTCACCCCTCCACTTT
CASSLYGQGMNSPLHF
>TRBJ2-1|TRBV6-5|many|-
TGTGCCAGCAGGCGGAGCTCCTACAATGAGCAGTTCTTC
CASRRSSYNEQFF
>TRBJ2-7|TRBV6-1|-|TRBD2
TGTGCCAGCAGTGTAGCGGGAGGCGACTCCTACGAGCAGTACTTC
CASSVAGGDSYEQYF